These 3 T cell receptor beta chains were all obtained from the same sample, sequenced in a study of cytomegalovirus exposure and HLA in healthy donors. PCR used 60 Vbeta primers and 13 Jbeta primers. Here immunoSEQ multiplex PCR was the method, and the copy in TCRdb shows in-frame clones only, minus some. Of around 200,000 clones listed, approximately 90% were seen once; the top ten hold approximately 1%. Sequencing was performed on PBMCs. All receptors derive from a young woman in good health and CMV-seronegative.

The chain has TRBV7-9 and TRBJ1-1; TRBD1 agrees at 7 bases. This CDR3 has 13 residues. Germline V lookup: CDR1 SEHNR, CDR2 FQNEAQ (reference sequence). V lost 5 bases and J lost 3; bases outside the gene matches: 3. The CDR3 protein is CASSTTGDTEAFF. The CDR3 bases are TGTGCCAGCAGCACTACAGGGGACACTGAAGCTTTCTTT. The variable domain in full, with the rest retrieved from reference TRBV7-9 and TRBJ1-1, is DTGVSQNPRHKITKRGQNVTFRCDPISEHNRLYWYRQTLGQGPEFLTYFQNEAQLEKSRLLSDRFSAERPKGSFSTLEIQRTEQGDSAMYLCASSTTGDTEAFFGQGTRLTVV.

The V and J genes are TRBV5-1 and TRBJ1-5; perhaps TRBD1 as D (6 bases). Trimming shortened V by 3 bases and J by 6 bases, and 13 bases separated the two germline ends. The CDR3 runs to 14 residues. Germline-derived CDR1 and CDR2 are SGHRS and YFSETQ. CDR3 in amino acids: CASSSGDPSQPQHF. The CDR3 nucleotides read TGCGCCAGCAGCTCAGGGGATCCCAGTCAGCCCCAGCATTTT.

The chain uses TRBV29-1 and TRBJ2-1; 7 nucleotides match TRBD1. Trimming took 5 bases from V and 6 from J; bases not matched to a gene: 19. Germline loops: CDR1 SQVTM, CDR2 ANQGSEA. The CDR3 runs 17 residues. CDR3 in DNA: TGCAGCGTTTCCCTAAAACAGACAGGGTCTCCTTCCAATGAGCAGTTCTTC. The encoded protein is CSVSLKQTGSPSNEQFF.